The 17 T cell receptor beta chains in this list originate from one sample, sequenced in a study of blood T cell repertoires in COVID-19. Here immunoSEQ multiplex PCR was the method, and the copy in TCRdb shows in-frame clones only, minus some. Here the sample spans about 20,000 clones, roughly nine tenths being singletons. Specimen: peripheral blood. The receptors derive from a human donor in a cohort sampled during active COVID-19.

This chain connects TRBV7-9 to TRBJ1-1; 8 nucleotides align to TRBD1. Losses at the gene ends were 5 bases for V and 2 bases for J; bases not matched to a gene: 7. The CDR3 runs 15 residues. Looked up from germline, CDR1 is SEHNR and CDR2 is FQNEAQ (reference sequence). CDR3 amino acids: CASSLSGQGNTEAFF. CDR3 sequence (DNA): TGTGCCAGCAGCCTAAGCGGACAGGGTAACACTGAAGCTTTCTTT.

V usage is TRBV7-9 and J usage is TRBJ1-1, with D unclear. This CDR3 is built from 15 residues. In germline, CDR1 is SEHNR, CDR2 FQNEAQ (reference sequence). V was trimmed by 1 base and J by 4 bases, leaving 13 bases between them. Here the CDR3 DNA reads TGTGCCAGCAGCTTAGTTTCGGTTGGGAGCACTGAAGCTTTCTTT. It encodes CASSLVSVGSTEAFF.

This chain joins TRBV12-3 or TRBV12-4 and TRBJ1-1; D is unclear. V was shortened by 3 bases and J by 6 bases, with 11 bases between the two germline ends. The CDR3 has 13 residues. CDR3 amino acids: CASSFNRRAEAFF. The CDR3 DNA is TGTGCCAGCAGTTTTAACCGACGGGCTGAAGCTTTCTTT.

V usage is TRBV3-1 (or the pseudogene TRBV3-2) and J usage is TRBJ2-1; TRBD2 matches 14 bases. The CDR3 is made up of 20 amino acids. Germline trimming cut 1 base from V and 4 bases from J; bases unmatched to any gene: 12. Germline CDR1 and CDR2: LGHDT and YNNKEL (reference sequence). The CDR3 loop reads CASSQGLPGLAGAIYNEQFF. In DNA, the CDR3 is TGTGCCAGCAGCCAAGGCCTTCCGGGACTAGCGGGGGCGATATACAATGAGCAGTTCTTC.

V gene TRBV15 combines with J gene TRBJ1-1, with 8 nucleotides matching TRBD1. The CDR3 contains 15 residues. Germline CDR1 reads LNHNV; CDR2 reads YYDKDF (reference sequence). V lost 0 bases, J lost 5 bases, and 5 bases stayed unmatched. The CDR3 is CATSRDWTGWTEAFF. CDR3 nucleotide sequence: TGTGCCACCAGCAGAGATTGGACAGGGTGGACTGAAGCTTTCTTT.

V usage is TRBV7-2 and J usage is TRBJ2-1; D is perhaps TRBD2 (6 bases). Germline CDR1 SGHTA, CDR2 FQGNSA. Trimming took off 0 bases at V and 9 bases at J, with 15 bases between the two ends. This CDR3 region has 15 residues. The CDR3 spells CASSLALGAGSEQFF. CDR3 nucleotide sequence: TGTGCCAGCAGCTTAGCCCTAGGAGCCGGGAGTGAGCAGTTCTTC.

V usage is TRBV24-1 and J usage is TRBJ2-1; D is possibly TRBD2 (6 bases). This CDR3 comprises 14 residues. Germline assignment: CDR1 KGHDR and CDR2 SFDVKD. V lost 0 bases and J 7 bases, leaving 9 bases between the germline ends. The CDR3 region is CATSDLTGENEQFF. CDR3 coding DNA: TGTGCCACCAGTGATTTGACGGGGGAAAATGAGCAGTTCTTC.

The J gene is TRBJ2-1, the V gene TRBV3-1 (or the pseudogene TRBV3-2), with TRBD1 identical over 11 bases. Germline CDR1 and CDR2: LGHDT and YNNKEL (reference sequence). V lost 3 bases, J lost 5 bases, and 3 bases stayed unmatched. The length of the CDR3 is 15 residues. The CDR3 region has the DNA TGTGCCAGCAGCCACTCGGGACAGGGGGACAATGAGCAGTTCTTC. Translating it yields CASSHSGQGDNEQFF.

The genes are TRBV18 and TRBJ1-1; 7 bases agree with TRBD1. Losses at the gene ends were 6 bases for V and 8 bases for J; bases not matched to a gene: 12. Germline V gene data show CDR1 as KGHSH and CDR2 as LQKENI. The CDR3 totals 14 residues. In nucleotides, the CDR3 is TGTGCCAGCTCCACCACAGGGGAGGTATCGGAAGCTTTCTTT. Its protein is CASSTTGEVSEAFF. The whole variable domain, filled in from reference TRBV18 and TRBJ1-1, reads NAGVMQNPRHLVRRRGQEARLRCSPMKGHSHVYWYRQLPEEGLKFMVYLQKENIIDESGMPKERFSAEFPKEGPSILRIQQVVRGDSAAYFCASSTTGEVSEAFFGQGTRLTVV.

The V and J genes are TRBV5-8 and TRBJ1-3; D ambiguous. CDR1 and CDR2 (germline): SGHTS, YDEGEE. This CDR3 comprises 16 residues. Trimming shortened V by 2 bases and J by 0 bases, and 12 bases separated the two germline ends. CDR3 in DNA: TGTGCCAGCAGCTTCGGAGGAGCTGGCTCTGGAAACACCATATATTTT. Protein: CASSFGGAGSGNTIYF.

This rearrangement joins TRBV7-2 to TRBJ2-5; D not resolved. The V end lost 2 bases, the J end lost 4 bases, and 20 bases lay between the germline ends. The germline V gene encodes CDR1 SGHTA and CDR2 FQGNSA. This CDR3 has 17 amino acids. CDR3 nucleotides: TGTGCCAGCAGCTTACCCAAGGTAGCCAAAGTATTAGAGACCCAGTACTTC. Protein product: CASSLPKVAKVLETQYF.

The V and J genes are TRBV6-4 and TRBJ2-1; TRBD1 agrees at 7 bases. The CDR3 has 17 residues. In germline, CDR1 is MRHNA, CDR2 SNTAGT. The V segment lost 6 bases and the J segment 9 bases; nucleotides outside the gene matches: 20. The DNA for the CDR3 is TGTGCCAGCAGCCCTGGTGACAGGGTCGGCCGAGGTCTTGAGCAGTTCTTC. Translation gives CASSPGDRVGRGLEQFF.

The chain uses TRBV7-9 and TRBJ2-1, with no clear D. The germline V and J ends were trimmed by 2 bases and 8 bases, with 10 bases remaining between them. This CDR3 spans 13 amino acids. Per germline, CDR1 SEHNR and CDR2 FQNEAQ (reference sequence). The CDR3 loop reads CASSLRLRDEQFF. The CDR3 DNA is TGTGCCAGCAGCTTACGTTTGCGCGATGAGCAGTTCTTC.

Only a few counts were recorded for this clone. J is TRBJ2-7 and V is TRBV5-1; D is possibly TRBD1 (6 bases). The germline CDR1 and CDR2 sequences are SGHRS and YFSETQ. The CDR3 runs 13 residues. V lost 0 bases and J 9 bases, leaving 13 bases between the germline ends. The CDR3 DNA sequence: TGCGCCAGCAGCTTGGCGGACAGCTGGGGGCAGTACGTC. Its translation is CASSLADSWGQYV.

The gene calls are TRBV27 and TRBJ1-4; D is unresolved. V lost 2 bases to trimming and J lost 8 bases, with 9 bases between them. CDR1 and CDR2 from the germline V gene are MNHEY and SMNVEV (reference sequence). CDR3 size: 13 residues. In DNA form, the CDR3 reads TGTGCCAGCAGTTTAGGGCGAGGGGAAAAACTGTTTTTT. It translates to CASSLGRGEKLFF.

The CDR3 DNA is TGTGCCAGCAGCTTAGGGGGGGTAACCGGGGAGCTGTTTTTT. This translates into CASSLGGVTGELFF. V and J are TRBV7-8 and TRBJ2-2; a possible D gene is TRBD2 (6 bases). V gave up 1 base and J gave up 5 bases, with 8 bases separating them. The CDR3 is 14 amino acids. The germline gives CDR1 SGHVS, CDR2 FQNEAQ.

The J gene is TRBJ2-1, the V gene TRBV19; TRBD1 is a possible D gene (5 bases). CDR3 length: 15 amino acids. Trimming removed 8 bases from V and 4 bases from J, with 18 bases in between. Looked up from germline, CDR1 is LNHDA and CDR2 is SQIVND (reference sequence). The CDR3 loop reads CASGAANNEYNEQFF. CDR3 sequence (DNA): TGTGCCAGTGGGGCAGCAAATAATGAGTACAATGAGCAGTTCTTC.